The sequence of this TCR beta chain was determined in a study of Ad26.COV2.S vaccination and SARS-CoV-2 variants. This table comes from immunoSEQ multiplex PCR, and its TCRdb copy is limited to in-frame clones, with some not included. The sample includes just over 350,000 clones, just over 90% of them seen just once. The CDR3 is 16 residues long. V lost 0 bases and J 0 bases, leaving 11 bases between the germline ends. Germline CDR1 reads SGDLS; CDR2 reads YYNGEE. V usage is TRBV9 and J usage is TRBJ2-3; no clear D. This TCR derives from a human donor who had recovered from COVID-19. The specimen was peripheral blood, collected after recovery from COVID-19. CDR3 nucleotide sequence: TGTGCCAGCAGCGTAGACGGTAGGCCTAGCACAGATACGCAGTATTTT. Its translation: CASSVDGRPSTDTQYF.